This T cell receptor beta chain was sequenced in a study of blood T cell repertoires in COVID-19. For the study at large: Italy, Spain and the United States were the sources of the convalescent and acute COVID-19 samples. T cells, B-cell-depleted T cells, or PBMCs supplied cDNA or gDNA.

The CDR3 spans 15 residues. CDR1 is SGHDT, CDR2 YYEEEE, per germline. The V gene lost 0 bases and the J gene lost 1 base, with 11 bases spanning the gap. Per the original methods: Using reference gene primer amplification, nucleated cell counts were estimated. Data came from immunoSEQ multiplex PCR; TCRdb stores just in-frame clones and leaves some out. V and J calls and clone size are given by that table; D and trimming were obtained from the DNA. The repertoire includes 450,000 to 500,000 clones, 80% to 90% of them detected once, and roughly 3.2% sits in the top ten. This sequence joins TRBV5-6 and TRBJ2-7; unclear D gene. This TCR came from a human donor in a cohort sampled during active COVID-19. Sequenced: peripheral blood. The CDR3 nucleotides are TGTGCCAGCAGCTTGGGGGCCCTCCAATCCTACGAGCAGTACTTC. Amino acid sequence: CASSLGALQSYEQYF.